This T cell receptor beta chain was retrieved from a study of cytomegalovirus exposure and HLA in healthy donors. Study conclusions and caveats: The authors later found HLA-associated TCR beta chains more clonally expanded than equally common others. Previously analyzed data showed that most TCR beta V segments were productive at a frequency of about 90% or about 30%. What was likely a sequencing artifact was a cluster of highly shared sequence variants.

The CDR3 spans 16 residues. CDR1 MDHEN and CDR2 SYDVKM come from the germline V gene. Trimming removed 4 bases from V and 2 bases from J; junction bases left unmatched: 8. The PCR contained 60 Vbeta and 13 Jbeta primers. Assay used: immunoSEQ multiplex PCR; TCRdb lists only in-frame clones, some missing. Reported are 75,000 to 85,000 clones; the ten largest clones contain around 4%. Worth noting for this clone: What it recognizes is unknown.

Sample: PBMCs. The TCR comes from a man in his late teens or twenties in good health and CMV-seropositive. V gene TRBV28 combines with J gene TRBJ1-2; 9 bases agree with TRBD1. This CDR3 is CASSSANRGQNYGYTF. The CDR3 nucleotides read TGTGCCAGCAGTTCTGCTAACAGGGGGCAAAACTATGGCTACACCTTC.